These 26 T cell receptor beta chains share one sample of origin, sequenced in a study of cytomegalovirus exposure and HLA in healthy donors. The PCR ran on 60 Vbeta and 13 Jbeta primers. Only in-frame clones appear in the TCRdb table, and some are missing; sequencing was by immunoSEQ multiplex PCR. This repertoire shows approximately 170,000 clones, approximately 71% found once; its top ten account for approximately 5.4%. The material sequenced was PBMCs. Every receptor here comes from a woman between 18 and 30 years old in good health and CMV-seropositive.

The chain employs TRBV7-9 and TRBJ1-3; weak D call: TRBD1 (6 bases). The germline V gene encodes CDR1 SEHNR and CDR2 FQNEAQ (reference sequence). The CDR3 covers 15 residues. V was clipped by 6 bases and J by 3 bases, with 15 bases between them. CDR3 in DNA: TGTGCCAGCAGATATAACCCAGGGGTTGGAAACACCATATATTTT. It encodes CASRYNPGVGNTIYF.

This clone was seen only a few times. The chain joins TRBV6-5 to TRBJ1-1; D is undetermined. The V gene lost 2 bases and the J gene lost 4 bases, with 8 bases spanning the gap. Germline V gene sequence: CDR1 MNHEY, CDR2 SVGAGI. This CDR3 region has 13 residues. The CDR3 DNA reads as TGTGCCAGCAGTTACAGGGAGTCCACTGAAGCTTTCTTT. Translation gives CASSYRESTEAFF.

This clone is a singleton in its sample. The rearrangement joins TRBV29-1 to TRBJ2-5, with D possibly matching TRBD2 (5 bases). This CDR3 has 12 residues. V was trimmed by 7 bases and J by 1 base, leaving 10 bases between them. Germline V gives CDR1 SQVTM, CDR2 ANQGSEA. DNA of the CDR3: TGCAGCGGGGAGATAGGCCAAGAGACCCAGTACTTC. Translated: CSGEIGQETQYF. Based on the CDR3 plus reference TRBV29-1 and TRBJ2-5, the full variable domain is SAVISQKPSRDICQRGTSLTIQCQVDSQVTMMFWYRQQPGQSLTLIATANQGSEATYESGFVIDKFPISRPNLTFSTLTVSNMSPEDSSIYLCSGEIGQETQYFGPGTRLLVL.

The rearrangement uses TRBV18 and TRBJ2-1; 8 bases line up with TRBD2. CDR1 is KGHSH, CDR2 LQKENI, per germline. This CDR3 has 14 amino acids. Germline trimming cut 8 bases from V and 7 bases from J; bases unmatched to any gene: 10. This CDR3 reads CASVTEAGVNEQFF. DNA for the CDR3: TGTGCCAGCGTCACTGAAGCGGGGGTTAATGAGCAGTTCTTC.

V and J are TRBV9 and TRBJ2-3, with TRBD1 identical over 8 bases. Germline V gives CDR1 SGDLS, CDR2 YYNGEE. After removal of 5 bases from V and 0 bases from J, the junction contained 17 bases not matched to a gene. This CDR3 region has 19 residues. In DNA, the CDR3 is TGTGCCAGCAGTCGCTTTAGTGACAGGGGTTTTGCTAGCACAGATACGCAGTATTTT. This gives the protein CASSRFSDRGFASTDTQYF.

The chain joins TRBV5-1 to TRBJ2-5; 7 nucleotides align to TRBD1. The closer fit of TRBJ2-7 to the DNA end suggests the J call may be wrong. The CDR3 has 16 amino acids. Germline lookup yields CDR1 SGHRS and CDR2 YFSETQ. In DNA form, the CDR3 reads TGCGCCAGCAGCCCTGGACAGGTAATGGGCCTATACGAGCAGTACTTC. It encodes CASSPGQVMGLYEQYF.

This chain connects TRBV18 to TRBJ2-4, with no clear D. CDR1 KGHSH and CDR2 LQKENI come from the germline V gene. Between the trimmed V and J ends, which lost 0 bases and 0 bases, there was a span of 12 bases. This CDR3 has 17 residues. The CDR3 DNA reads TGTGCCAGCTCACCACCCCTACAGTCGCTAGCCAAAAACATTCAGTACTTC. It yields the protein CASSPPLQSLAKNIQYF.

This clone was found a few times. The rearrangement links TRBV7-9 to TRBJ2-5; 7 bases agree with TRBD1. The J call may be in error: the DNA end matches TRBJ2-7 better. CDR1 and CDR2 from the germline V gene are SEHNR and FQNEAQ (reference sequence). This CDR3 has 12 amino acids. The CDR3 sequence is CAIEGASYEQYF. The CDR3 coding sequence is TGTGCCATCGAGGGGGCCTCCTACGAGCAGTACTTC.

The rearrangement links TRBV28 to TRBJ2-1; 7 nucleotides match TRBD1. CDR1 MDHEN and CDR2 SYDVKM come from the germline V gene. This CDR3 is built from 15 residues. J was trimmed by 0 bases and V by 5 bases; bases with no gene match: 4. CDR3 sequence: CASSLGTVSYNEQFF. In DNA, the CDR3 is TGTGCCAGCAGTCTTGGGACAGTCTCCTACAATGAGCAGTTCTTC.

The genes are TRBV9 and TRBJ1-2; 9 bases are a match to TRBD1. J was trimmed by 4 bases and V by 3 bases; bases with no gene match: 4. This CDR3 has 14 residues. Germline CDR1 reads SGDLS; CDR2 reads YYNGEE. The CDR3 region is CASSEGQGSYGYTF. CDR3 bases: TGTGCCAGCAGCGAGGGACAGGGCTCCTATGGCTACACCTTC.

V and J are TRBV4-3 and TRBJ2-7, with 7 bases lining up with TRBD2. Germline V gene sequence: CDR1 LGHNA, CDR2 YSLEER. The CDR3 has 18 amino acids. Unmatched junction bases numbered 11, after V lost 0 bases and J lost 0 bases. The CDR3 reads CASSQERANGGSSYEQYF. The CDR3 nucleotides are TGCGCCAGCAGCCAAGAGAGGGCAAACGGGGGGTCCTCCTACGAGCAGTACTTC.

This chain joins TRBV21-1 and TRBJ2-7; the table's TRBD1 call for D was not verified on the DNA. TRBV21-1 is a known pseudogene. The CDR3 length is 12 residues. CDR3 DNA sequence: TGTGCCAGCTGTACAGGGGGCTACGAGCAGTACTTC. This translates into CASCTGGYEQYF.

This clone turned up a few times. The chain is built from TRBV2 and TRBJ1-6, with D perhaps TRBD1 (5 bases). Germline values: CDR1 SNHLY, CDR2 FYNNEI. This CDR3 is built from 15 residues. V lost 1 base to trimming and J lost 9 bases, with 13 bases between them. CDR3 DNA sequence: TGTGCCAGCAGTGAAGTAGGACAACCGGTTTCACCCCTCCACTTT. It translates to CASSEVGQPVSPLHF.

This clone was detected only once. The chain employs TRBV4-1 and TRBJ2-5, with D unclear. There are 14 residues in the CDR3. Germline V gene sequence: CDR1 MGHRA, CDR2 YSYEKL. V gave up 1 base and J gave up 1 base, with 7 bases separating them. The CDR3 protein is CASSQGRFQETQYF. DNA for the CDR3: TGCGCCAGCAGCCAAGGCAGATTCCAAGAGACCCAGTACTTC.

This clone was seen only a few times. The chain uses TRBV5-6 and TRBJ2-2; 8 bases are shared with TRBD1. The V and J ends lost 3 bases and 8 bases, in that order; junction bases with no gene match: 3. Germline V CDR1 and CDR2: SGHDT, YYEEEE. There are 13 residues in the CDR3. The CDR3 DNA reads TGTGCCAGCAGCTGGACAGGGACGGGGGAGCTGTTTTTT. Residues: CASSWTGTGELFF.

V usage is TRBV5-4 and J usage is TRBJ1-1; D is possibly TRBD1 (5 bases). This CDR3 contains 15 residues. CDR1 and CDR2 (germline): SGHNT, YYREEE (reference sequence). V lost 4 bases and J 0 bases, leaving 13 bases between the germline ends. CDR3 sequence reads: CASSPRTPLNTEAFF. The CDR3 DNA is TGTGCCAGCAGCCCCAGGACACCTTTGAACACTGAAGCTTTCTTT.

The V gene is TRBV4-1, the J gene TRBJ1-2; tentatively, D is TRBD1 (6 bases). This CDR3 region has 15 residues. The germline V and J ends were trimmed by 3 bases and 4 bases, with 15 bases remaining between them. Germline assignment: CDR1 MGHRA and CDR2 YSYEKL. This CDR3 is CASSHSSRGVYGYTF. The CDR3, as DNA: TGCGCCAGCAGCCACTCTTCCAGGGGAGTCTATGGCTACACCTTC.

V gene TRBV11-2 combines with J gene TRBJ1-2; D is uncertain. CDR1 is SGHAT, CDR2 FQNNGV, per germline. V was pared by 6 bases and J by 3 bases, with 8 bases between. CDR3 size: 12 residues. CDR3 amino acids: CASRPTDYGYTF. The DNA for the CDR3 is TGTGCCAGCAGGCCCACAGACTATGGCTACACCTTC.

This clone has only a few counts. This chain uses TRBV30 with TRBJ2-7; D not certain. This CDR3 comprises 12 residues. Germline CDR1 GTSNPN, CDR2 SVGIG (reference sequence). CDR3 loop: CSKQKPAYEQYF. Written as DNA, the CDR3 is TGTTCCAAACAGAAGCCGGCATACGAGCAGTACTTC.

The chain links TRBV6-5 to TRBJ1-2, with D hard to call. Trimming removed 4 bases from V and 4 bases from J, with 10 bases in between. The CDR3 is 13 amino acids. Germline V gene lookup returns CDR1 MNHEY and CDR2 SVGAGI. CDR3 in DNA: TGTGCCAGCAGTTCGGGGTTTCCCTATGGCTACACCTTC. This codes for CASSSGFPYGYTF.

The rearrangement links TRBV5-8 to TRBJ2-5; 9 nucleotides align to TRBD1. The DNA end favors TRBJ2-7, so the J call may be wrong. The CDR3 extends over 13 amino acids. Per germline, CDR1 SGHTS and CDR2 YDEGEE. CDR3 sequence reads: CASSATDRGEQYF. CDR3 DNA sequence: TGTGCCAGCAGCGCGACGGACAGGGGCGAGCAGTACTTC.

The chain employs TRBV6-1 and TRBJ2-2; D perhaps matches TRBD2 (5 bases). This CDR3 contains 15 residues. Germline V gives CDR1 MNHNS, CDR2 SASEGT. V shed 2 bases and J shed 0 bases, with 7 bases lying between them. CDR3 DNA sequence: TGTGCCAGCAGTGAACACGGGGCGAACACCGGGGAGCTGTTTTTT. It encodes CASSEHGANTGELFF.

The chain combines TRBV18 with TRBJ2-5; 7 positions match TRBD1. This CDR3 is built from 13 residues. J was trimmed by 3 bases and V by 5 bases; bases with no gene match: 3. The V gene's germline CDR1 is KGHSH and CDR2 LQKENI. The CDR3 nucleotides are TGTGCCAGCTCAACGACAGGGAAAGAGACCCAGTACTTC. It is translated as CASSTTGKETQYF.

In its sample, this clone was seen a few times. CDR3 region: CASSPQGIREETQYF. The CDR3 DNA follows: TGCGCCAGCAGCCCGCAGGGTATAAGAGAAGAGACCCAGTACTTC. V is TRBV5-1 and J is TRBJ2-5; D is perhaps TRBD1 (5 bases). V was cut by 4 bases and J by 3 bases, with 16 bases left in between. This CDR3 has 15 residues. Germline CDR1 and CDR2: SGHRS and YFSETQ. The full variable domain, with the rest looked up from reference TRBV5-1 and TRBJ2-5, is KAGVTQTPRYLIKTRGQQVTLSCSPISGHRSVSWYQQTPGQGLQFLFEYFSETQRNKGNFPGRFSGRQFSNSRSEMNVSTLELGDSALYLCASSPQGIREETQYFGPGTRLLVL.

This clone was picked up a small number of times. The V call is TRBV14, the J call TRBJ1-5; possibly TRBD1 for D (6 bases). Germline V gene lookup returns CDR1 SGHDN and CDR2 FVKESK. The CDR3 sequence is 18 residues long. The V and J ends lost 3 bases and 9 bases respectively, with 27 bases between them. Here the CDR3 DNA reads TGTGCCAGCAGCCAGCCTAAAGCCCCCGGACAGTTGGGAGTGCCCCAGCATTTT. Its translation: CASSQPKAPGQLGVPQHF.

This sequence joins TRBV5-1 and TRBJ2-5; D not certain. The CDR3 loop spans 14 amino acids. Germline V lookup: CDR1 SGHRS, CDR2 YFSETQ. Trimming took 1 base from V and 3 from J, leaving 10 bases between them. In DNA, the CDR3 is TGCGCCAGCAGCTTGACAATTTCCAAAGAGACCCAGTACTTC. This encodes CASSLTISKETQYF.